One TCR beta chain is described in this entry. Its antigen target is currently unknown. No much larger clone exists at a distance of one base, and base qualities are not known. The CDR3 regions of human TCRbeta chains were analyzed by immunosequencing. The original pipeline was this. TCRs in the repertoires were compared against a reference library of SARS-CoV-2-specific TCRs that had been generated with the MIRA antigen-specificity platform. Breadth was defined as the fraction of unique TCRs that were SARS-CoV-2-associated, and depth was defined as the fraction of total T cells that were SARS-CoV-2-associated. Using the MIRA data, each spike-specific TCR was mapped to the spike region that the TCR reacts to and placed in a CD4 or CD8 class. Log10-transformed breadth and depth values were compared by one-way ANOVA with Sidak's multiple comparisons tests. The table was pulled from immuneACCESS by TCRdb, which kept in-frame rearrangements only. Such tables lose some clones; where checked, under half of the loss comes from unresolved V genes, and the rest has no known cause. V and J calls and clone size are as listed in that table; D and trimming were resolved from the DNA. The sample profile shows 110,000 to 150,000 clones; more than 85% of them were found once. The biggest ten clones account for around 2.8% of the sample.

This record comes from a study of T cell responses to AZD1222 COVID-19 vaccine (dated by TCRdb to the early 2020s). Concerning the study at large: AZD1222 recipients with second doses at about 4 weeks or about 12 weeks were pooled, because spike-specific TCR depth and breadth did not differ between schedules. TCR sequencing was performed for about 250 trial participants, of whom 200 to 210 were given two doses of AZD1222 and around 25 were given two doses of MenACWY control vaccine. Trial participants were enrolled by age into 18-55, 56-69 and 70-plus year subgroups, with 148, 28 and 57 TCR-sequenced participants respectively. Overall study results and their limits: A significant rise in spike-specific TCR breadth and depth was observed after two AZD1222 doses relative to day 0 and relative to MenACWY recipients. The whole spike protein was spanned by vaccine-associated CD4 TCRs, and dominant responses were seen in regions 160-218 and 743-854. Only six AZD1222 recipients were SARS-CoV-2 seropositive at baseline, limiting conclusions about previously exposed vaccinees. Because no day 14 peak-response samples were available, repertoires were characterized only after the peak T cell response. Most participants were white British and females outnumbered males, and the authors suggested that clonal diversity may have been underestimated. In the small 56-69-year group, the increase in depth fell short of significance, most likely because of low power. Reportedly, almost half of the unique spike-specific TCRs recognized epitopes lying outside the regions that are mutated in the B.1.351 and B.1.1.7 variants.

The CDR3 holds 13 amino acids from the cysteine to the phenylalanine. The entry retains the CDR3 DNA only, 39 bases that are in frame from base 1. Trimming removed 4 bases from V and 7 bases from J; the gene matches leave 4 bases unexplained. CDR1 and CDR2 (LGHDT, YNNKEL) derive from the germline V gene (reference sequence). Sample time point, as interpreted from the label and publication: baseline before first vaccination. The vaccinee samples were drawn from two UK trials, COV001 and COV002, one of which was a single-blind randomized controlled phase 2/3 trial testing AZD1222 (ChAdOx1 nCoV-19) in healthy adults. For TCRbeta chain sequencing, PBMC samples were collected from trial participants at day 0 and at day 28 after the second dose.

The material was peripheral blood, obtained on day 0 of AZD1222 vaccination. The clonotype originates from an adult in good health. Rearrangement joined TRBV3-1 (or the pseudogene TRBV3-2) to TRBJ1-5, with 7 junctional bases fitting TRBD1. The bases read TGTGCCAGCAGCCGAACAGGGGAACAGCCCCAGCATTTT. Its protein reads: CASSRTGEQPQHF.